The 11 T cell receptor beta chains below all came from one sample that was sequenced in a study of T cell responses to AZD1222 COVID-19 vaccine. This table comes from immunoSEQ multiplex PCR, and its TCRdb copy is limited to in-frame clones, with some not included. The sample has about 110,000 clones, 86% seen once; the top ten hold around 3.2%. Sample: peripheral blood, taken on day 0 of AZD1222 vaccination. The receptors derive from an adult in good health.

This clone appeared a single time. The chain recombines TRBV3-1 (or the pseudogene TRBV3-2) with TRBJ1-1, with unresolved D. Germline CDR1 and CDR2: LGHDT and YNNKEL (reference sequence). The CDR3 contains 13 residues. Between the trimmed V and J ends, which lost 4 bases and 3 bases, there was a span of 9 bases. The CDR3 is CASSPNPDTEAFF. CDR3 DNA sequence: TGTGCCAGCAGCCCAAACCCCGACACTGAAGCTTTCTTT.

This clone has only one observation. The chain joins TRBV24-1 to TRBJ2-5; either TRBD1 or TRBD2 may supply D (7 bases each). The CDR3 has 15 residues. Germline assignment: CDR1 KGHDR and CDR2 SFDVKD. Trimming cost V 4 bases and J 5 bases, with 16 bases left between them. CDR3 protein: CATSDSRGRGETQYF. CDR3 coding DNA: TGTGCCACCAGTGACTCAAGGGGGCGGGGGGAGACCCAGTACTTC.

This chain links TRBV6-1 with TRBJ1-1, with 7 bases lining up with TRBD1. Germline V gene sequence: CDR1 MNHNS, CDR2 SASEGT. The CDR3 has 14 amino acids. V shed 1 base, J shed 3 bases, and the junction held 2 bases outside the gene matches. Here the CDR3 DNA reads TGTGCCAGCAGTGAAGTCCAGGGGGACACTGAAGCTTTCTTT. This translates into CASSEVQGDTEAFF.

The chain joins TRBV7-2 to TRBJ1-2, with D unclear. Between the trimmed V and J ends, which lost 5 bases and 4 bases, there was a span of 8 bases. This CDR3 is 12 amino acids long. CDR1 SGHTA and CDR2 FQGNSA come from the germline V gene. The CDR3 is CASSRGPYGYTF. Written as DNA, the CDR3 is TGTGCCAGCAGCCGCGGACCCTATGGCTACACCTTC.

Remarks on this clone: The same CDR3 also results from other DNA sequences found in this sample. The rearrangement links TRBV11-3 to TRBJ2-3, with a weak D call TRBD2 (6 bases). Trimming stripped 4 bases from V and 2 bases from J, with 22 bases between. This CDR3 comprises 18 residues. The germline CDR1 and CDR2 sequences are SGHNT and YENEEA. The CDR3 reads CASSSAFSISGDTDTQYF. In nucleotides, the CDR3 is TGTGCCAGCAGCTCCGCCTTTTCGATTAGCGGAGACACAGATACGCAGTATTTT.

The rearrangement links TRBV4-2 to TRBJ1-4; the D gene is possibly TRBD1 (6 bases). The germline V gene has CDR1 LGHNA and CDR2 YNFKEQ. The CDR3 sequence is 16 residues long. V lost 1 base, J lost 3 bases, and 12 bases lay in between. The CDR3 loop reads CASSQGGGQPNEKLFF. CDR3 DNA sequence: TGTGCCAGCAGCCAAGGGGGGGGGCAACCTAATGAAAAACTGTTTTTT.

This chain uses TRBV24-1 with TRBJ2-3, with D tentatively TRBD1 (6 bases). The germline CDR1 and CDR2 sequences are KGHDR and SFDVKD. V lost 6 bases, J lost 0 bases, and 12 bases lay in between. The CDR3 totals 15 residues. CDR3 nucleotides: TGTGCCACCAGTCGACAGGACACTAGCACAGATACGCAGTATTTT. It encodes CATSRQDTSTDTQYF.

The CDR3 is CASTAGSGTEAFF. The CDR3 region has the DNA TGCGCCAGCACGGCGGGCAGTGGCACTGAAGCTTTCTTT. V gene TRBV10-2 combines with J gene TRBJ1-1, with D unclear. Germline CDR1 is WSHSY and CDR2 is SAAADI. V dropped 7 bases and J dropped 4 bases, with 13 bases sitting between them. The CDR3 consists of 13 residues.

As DNA, the CDR3 is TGTGCCAGCAGCTTGGCGGGGTCTGGAAACACCATATATTTT. Its protein product is CASSLAGSGNTIYF. The rearrangement uses TRBV5-4 and TRBJ1-3; D unresolved. CDR1 and CDR2 from the germline V gene are SGHNT and YYREEE (reference sequence). V gave up 0 bases and J gave up 1 base, with 5 bases separating them. The CDR3 is 14 amino acids.

V gene TRBV25-1 combines with J gene TRBJ1-6, with 8 bases lining up with TRBD1. CDR3 size: 15 residues. The junction had 10 bases not matched to a gene; V was cut back by 4 bases and J by 11 bases. In germline, CDR1 is MGHDK, CDR2 SYGVNS. CDR3 DNA sequence: TGTGCCAGCAGTGCTACCCAGGGGGCGGGTACACCCCTCCACTTT. This translates into CASSATQGAGTPLHF.

Comment on this clone: Its ends do not fully match the called genes, so a read error is possible. The chain recombines TRBV14 with TRBJ2-3, with D hard to call. This CDR3 region has 14 residues. CDR1 and CDR2 (germline): SGHDN, FVKESK. The CDR3 spells CASSQFIEADTQYF. CDR3 DNA: TGTGCTAGCAGCCAATTTATTGAGGCAGATACGCAGTATTTT.